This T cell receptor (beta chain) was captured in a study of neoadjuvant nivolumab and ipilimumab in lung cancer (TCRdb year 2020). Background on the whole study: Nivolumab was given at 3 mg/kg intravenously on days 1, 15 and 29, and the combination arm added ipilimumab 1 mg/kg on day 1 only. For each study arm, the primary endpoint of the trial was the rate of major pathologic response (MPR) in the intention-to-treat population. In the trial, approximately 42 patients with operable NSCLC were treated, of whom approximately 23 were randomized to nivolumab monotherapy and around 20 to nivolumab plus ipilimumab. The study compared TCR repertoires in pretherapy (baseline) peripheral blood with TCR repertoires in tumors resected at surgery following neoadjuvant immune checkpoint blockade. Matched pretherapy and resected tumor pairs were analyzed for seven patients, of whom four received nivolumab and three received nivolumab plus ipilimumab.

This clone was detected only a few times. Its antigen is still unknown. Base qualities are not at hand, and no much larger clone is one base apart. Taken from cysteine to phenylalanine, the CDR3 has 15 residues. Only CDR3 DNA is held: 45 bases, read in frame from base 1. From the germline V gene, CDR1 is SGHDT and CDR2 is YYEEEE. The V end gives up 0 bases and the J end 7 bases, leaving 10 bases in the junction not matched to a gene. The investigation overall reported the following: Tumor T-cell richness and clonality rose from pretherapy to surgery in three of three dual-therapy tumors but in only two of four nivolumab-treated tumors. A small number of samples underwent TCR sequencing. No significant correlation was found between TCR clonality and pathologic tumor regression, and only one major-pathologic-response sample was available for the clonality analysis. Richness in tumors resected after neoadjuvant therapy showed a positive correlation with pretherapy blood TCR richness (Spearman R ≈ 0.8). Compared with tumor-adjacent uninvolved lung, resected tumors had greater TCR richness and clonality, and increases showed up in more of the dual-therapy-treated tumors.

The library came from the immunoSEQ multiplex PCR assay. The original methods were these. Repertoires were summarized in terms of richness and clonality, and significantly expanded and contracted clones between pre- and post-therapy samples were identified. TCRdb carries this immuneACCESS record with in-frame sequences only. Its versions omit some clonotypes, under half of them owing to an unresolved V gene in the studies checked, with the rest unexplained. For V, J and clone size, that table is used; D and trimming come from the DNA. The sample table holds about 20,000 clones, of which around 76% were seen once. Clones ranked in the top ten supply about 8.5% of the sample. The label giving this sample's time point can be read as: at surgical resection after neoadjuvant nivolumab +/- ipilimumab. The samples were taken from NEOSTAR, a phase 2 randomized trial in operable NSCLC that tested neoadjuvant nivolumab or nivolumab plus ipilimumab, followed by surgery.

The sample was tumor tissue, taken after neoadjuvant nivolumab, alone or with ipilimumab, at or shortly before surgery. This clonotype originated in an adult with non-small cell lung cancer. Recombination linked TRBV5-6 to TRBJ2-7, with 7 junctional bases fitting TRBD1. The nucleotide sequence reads TGTGCCAGCAGCTTGGAGGCCACCAGGGGGTGGGAGCAGTACTTC. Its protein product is CASSLEATRGWEQYF. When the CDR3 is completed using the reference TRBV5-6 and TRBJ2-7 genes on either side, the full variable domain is DAGVTQSPTHLIKTRGQQVTLRCSPKSGHDTVSWYQQALGQGPQFIFQYYEEEERQRGNFPDRFSGHQFPNYSSELNVNALLLGDSALYLCASSLEATRGWEQYFGPGTRLTVT.